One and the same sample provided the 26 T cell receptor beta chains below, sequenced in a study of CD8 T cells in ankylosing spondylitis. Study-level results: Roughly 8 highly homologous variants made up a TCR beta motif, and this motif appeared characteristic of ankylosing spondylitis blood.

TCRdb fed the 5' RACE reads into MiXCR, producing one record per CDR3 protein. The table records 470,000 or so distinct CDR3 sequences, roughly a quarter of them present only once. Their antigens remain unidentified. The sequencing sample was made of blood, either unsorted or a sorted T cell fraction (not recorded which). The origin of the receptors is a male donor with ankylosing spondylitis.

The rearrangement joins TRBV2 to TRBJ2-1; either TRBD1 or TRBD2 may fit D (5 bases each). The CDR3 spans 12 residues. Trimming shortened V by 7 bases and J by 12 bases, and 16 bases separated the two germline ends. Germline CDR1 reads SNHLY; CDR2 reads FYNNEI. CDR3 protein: CASTPPGTGQFF. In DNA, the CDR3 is TGTGCCAGCACCCCCCCTGGGACGGGGCAGTTCTTC.

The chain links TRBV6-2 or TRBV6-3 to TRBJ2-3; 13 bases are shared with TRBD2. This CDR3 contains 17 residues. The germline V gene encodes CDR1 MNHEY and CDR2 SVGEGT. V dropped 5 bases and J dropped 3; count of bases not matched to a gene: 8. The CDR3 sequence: CASSPRTSGSRTDTQYF. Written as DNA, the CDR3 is TGTGCCAGCAGTCCGAGGACTAGCGGGAGTAGGACAGATACGCAGTATTTT.

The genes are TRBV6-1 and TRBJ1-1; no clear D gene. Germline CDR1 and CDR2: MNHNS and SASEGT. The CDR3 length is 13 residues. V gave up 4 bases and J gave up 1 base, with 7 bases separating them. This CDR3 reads CASSVQQNTEAFF. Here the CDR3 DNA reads TGTGCCAGCAGTGTACAGCAGAACACTGAAGCTTTCTTT.

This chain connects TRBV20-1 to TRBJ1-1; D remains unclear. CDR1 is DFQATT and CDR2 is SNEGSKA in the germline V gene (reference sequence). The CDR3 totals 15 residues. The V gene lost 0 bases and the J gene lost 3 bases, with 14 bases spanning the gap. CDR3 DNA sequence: TGCAGTGCTAGAGATTTATCGGCAGATTACACTGAAGCTTTCTTT. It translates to CSARDLSADYTEAFF.

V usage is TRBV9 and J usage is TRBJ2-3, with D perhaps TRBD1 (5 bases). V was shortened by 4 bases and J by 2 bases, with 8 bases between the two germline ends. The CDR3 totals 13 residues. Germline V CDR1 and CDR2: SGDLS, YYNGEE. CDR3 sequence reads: CASSPGFTDTQYF. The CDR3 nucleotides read TGTGCCAGCAGCCCAGGGTTCACAGATACGCAGTATTTT.

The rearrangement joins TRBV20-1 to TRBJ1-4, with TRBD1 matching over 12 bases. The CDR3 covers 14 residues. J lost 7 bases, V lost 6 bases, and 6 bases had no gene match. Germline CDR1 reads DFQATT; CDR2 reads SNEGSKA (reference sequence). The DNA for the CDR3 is TGCAGTGCAAGGGACAGGGGGCTGATTGAAAAACTGTTTTTT. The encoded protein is CSARDRGLIEKLFF.

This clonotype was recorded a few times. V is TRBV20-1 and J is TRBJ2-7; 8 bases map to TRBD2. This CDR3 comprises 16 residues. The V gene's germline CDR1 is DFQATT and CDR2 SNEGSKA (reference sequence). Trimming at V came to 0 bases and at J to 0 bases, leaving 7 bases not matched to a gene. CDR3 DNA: TGCAGTGCTAGAGATCTAACTAGCGGCTACTCCTACGAGCAGTACTTC. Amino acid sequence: CSARDLTSGYSYEQYF.

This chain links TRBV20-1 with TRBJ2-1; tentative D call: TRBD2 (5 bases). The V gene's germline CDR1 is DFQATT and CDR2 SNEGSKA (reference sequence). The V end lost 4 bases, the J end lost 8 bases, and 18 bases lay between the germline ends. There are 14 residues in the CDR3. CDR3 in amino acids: CSATSWTSVDEQFF. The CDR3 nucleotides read TGCAGTGCTACTAGCTGGACCTCTGTGGATGAGCAGTTCTTC.

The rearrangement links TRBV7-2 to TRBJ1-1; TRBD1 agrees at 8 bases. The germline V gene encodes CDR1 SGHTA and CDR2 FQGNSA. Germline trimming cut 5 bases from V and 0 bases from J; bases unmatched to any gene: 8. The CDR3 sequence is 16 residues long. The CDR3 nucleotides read TGTGCCAGCAGCGGACAGGGTGGGTTTATGAACACTGAAGCTTTCTTT. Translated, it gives CASSGQGGFMNTEAFF.

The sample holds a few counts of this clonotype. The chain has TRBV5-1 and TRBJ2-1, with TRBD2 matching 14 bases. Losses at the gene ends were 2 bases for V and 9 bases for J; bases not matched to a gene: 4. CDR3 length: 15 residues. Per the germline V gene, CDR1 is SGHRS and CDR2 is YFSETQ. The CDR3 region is CASSLGTSGSSEQFF. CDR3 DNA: TGCGCCAGCAGCTTAGGGACTAGCGGGAGTAGTGAGCAGTTCTTC. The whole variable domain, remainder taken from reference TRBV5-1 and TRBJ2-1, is KAGVTQTPRYLIKTRGQQVTLSCSPISGHRSVSWYQQTPGQGLQFLFEYFSETQRNKGNFPGRFSGRQFSNSRSEMNVSTLELGDSALYLCASSLGTSGSSEQFFGPGTRLTVL.

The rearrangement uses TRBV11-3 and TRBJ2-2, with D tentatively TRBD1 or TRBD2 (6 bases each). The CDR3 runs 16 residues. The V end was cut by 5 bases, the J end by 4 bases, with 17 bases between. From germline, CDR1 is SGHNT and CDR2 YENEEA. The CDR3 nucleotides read TGTGCCAGCAGCCCCCCGGGGGCGCGTAGCACCGGGGAGCTGTTTTTT. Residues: CASSPPGARSTGELFF. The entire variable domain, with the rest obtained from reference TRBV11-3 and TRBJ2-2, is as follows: EAGVVQSPRYKIIEKKQPVAFWCNPISGHNTLYWYLQNLGQGPELLIRYENEEAVDDSQLPKDRFSAERLKGVDSTLKIQPAELGDSAVYLCASSPPGARSTGELFFGEGSRLTVL.

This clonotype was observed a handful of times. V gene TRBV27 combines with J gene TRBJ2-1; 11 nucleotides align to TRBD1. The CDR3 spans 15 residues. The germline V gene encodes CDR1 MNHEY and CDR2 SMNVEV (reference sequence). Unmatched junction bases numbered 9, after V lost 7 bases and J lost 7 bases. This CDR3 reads CASIPRGTGGNEQFF. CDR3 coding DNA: TGTGCCAGCATCCCCAGGGGGACAGGGGGGAATGAGCAGTTCTTC.

The CDR3 loop reads CATSDPGLAGKETQYF. The CDR3 bases are TGTGCCACCAGTGACCCAGGACTAGCGGGAAAAGAGACCCAGTACTTC. The J gene is TRBJ2-5, the V gene TRBV24-1, with 12 bases that match TRBD2. The V segment lost 4 bases and the J segment 3 bases; nucleotides outside the gene matches: 5. Germline values: CDR1 KGHDR, CDR2 SFDVKD. This CDR3 has 16 residues.

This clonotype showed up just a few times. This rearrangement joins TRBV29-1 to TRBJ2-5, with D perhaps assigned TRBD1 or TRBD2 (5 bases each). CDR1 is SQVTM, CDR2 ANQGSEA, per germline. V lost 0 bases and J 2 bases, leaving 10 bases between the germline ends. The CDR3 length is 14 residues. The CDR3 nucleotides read TGCAGCGTTGAAGATACGGGGCTTCAAGAGACCCAGTACTTC. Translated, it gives CSVEDTGLQETQYF.

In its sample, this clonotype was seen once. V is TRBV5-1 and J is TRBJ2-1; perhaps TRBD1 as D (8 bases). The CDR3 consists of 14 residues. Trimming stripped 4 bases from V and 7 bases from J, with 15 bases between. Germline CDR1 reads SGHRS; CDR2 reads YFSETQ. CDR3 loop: CASSQRDRSNEQFF. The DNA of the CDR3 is TGCGCCAGCAGCCAGCGGGACAGGTCAAATGAGCAGTTCTTC.

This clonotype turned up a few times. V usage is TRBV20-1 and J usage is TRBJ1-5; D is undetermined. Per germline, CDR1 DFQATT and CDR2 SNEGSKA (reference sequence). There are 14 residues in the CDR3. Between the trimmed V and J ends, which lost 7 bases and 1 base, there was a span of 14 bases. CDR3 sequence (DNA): TGCAGTGTTACCCGAGGCCCGAGCAATCAGCCCCAGCATTTT. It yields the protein CSVTRGPSNQPQHF.

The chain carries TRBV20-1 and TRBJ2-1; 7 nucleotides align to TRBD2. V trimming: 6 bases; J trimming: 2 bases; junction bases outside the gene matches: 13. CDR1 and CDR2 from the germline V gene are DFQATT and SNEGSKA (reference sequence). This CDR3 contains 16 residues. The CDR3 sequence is CSAARTTGRTYNEQFF. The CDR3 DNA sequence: TGCAGTGCGGCCCGTACTACCGGGAGGACCTACAATGAGCAGTTCTTC.

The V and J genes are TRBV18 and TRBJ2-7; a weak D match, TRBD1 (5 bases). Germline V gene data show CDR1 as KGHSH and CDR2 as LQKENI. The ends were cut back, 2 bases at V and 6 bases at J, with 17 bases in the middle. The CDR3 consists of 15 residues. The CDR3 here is CASSPWQGIDSEQYF. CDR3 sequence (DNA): TGTGCCAGCTCACCATGGCAGGGTATAGATTCCGAGCAGTACTTC.

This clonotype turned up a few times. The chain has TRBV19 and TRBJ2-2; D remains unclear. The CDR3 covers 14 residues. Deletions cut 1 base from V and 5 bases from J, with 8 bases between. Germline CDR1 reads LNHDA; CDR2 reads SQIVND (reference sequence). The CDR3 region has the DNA TGTGCCAGTAGTATAGCAGCCAATACCGGGGAGCTGTTTTTT. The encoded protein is CASSIAANTGELFF.

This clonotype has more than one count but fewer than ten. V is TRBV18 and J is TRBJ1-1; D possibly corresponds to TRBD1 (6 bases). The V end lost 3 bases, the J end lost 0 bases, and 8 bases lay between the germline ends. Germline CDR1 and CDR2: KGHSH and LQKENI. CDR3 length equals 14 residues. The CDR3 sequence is CASSPQGMNTEAFF. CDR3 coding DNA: TGTGCCAGCTCACCTCAGGGGATGAACACTGAAGCTTTCTTT.

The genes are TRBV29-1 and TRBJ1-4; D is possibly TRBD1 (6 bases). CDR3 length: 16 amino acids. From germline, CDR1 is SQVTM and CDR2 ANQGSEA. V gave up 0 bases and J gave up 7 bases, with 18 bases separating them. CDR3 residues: CSVEDLLQQGGEKLFF. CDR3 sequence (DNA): TGCAGCGTTGAAGATCTCCTACAACAGGGAGGTGAAAAACTGTTTTTT.

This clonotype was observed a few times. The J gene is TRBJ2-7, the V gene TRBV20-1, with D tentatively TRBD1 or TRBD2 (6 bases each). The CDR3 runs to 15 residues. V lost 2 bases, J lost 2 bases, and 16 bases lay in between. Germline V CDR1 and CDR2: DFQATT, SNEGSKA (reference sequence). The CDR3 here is CSARLNRGTPYEQYF. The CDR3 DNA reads TGCAGTGCTAGACTAAATCGGGGGACACCCTACGAGCAGTACTTC.

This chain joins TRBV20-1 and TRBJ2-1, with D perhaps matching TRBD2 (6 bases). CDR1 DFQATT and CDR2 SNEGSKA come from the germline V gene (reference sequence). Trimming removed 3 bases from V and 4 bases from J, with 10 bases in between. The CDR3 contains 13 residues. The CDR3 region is CSASGTEYNEQFF. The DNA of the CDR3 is TGCAGTGCTAGTGGGACTGAATACAATGAGCAGTTCTTC.

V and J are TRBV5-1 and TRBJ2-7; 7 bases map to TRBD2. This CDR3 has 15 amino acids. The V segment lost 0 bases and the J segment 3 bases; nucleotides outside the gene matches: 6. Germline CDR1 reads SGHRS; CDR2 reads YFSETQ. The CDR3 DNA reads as TGCGCCAGCAGCTTGGGGCTAGCGGTCTACTACGAGCAGTACTTC. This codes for CASSLGLAVYYEQYF.

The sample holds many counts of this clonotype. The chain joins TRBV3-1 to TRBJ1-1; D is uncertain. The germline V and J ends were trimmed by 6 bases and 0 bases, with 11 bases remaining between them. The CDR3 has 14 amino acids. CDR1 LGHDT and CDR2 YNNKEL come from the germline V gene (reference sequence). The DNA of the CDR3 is TGTGCCAGCAGTCGGGCAGGAATGAACACTGAAGCTTTCTTT. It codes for CASSRAGMNTEAFF.

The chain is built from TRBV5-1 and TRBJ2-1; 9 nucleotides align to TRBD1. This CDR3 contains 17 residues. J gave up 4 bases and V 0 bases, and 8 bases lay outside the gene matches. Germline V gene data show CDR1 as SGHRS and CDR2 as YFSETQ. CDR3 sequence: CASSLGPRDRVYNEQFF. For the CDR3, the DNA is TGCGCCAGCAGCTTGGGCCCCCGGGACAGGGTTTACAATGAGCAGTTCTTC.